This is a list of T cell receptor beta chains from one sample in a study of CD8+ T cells in alopecia areata. The assay was immunoSEQ multiplex PCR, and TCRdb's table has in-frame clones only and misses some. This sample carries under 250,000 clones, around 57% of them seen once, and the ten largest clones take roughly 1.6%. The sequencing here drew on CD4+ T cells sorted from blood, taken at week 4, from a patient treated with tofacitinib. Receptor source: a human donor with alopecia areata. The CDR3 runs from the conserved cysteine through the conserved F or W. A clone size is listed for some rows: how often the clone was seen (once, few, many), or a class if it is expanded.

abundance	j_gene	v_gene	CDR3aa
NA	TRBJ1-1	TRBV27	CASSSGRYTEAFF
few	TRBJ1-4	TRBV29-1	CSVATGTQGEKLFF
NA	TRBJ1-2	TRBV7-2	CASSLGRLEGYTF
many	TRBJ1-6	TRBV30	CASGQNSPLHF
NA	TRBJ1-2	TRBV4-1	CASSQDSAGSAYGYTF
NA	TRBJ2-5	TRBV5-1	CASSLEAGDLQETQYF
NA	TRBJ2-1	TRBV29-1	CSVPLGISRSYNEQFF
NA	TRBJ2-7	TRBV6-5	CASSYGTGLSYEQYF
once	TRBJ1-2	TRBV29-1	CSVSTSNYGYTF
NA	TRBJ1-2	TRBV4-3	CASSPRDLNYGYTF
few	TRBJ1-2	TRBV5-1	CASSLEASRDYGYTF
NA	TRBJ2-2	TRBV5-1	CASSLGFANTGELFF
NA	TRBJ1-2	TRBV7-2	CASSSLQGINWYTF
NA	TRBJ1-2	TRBV30	CAWSVRVSNYGYTF
NA	TRBJ1-2	TRBV29-1	CSVRLDERSLGGYTF
NA	TRBJ2-5	TRBV29-1	CSVDNPGHTVETQYF
NA	TRBJ1-2	TRBV7-2	CASSPGGGNYGYTF
NA	TRBJ2-5	TRBV9	CASSVYEEGTQYF
NA	TRBJ1-1	TRBV6-5	CASNNEAFF
NA	TRBJ2-2	TRBV5-6	CASSLRRHGSFGELFF
NA	TRBJ1-1	TRBV9	CASSVVFTSEAFF
few	TRBJ2-3	TRBV29-1	CSVGRSTDTQYF
many	TRBJ2-3	TRBV7-2	CASSLARSGGGINTQYF
few	TRBJ2-1	TRBV14	CASSQEPNYNEQFF
NA	TRBJ2-3	TRBV29-1	CSVRGRSTDTQYF
NA	TRBJ2-2	TRBV7-2	CASSFNTGELFF